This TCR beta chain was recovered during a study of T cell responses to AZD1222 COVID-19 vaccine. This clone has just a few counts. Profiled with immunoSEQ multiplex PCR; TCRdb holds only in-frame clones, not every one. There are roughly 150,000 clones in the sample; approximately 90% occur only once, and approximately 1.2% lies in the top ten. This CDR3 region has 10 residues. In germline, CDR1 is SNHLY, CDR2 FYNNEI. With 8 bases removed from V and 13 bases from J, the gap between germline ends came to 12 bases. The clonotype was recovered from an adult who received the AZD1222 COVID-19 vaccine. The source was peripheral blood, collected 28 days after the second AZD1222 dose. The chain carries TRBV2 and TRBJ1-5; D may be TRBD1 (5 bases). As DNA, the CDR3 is TGTGCCAGCGGGGGGAACCAGCAGCATTTT. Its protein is CASGGNQQHF.